This T cell receptor beta chain was recovered during a study of CD4 T cells in relation to SARS-CoV-2 and coronaviruses. General study points: Crossreactivity was assessed only for spike protein, not other viral proteins.

Some clones are missing from TCRdb's copy, which holds only in-frame ones; the method was immunoSEQ multiplex PCR. The table lists 55,000 to 70,000 clones, 90% to 95% of them singletons. CD4+ T cells from unexposed donors were obtained before the COVID-19 pandemic (2011-2018). There are 16 residues in the CDR3. J lost 0 bases, V lost 3 bases, and 5 bases had no gene match. Germline CDR1 and CDR2: KGHDR and SFDVKD. Of note for this clone: Its antigen remains unidentified.

Sequencing was done on a sample of naive CD4+ T cells from PBMCs. Subset given: naive CD4+ T cells isolated by negative enrichment. The source of this sequence is a human donor in good health. The rearrangement joins TRBV24-1 to TRBJ2-3; the match to TRBD1 covers 7 bases. In nucleotides, the CDR3 is TGTGCCACCAGTGATCCGCCGGGACAGAGCACAGATACGCAGTATTTT. Its protein product is CATSDPPGQSTDTQYF.